A single sample gave rise to the 27 T cell receptor beta chains below, sequenced in a study of blood T cell repertoires in COVID-19 (dated by TCRdb to 2020 to 2022). The library came from the immunoSEQ multiplex PCR assay. TCRdb re-hosts the immuneACCESS table, in-frame sequences only. Its copies lack some clones; in the studies checked, an unresolved V gene accounts for under half of them, and the cause for the rest is not known. This sample gives fewer than 250,000 clones in total; approximately 82% of them show up just once. The biggest ten clones account for roughly 12% of the sample. The sequencing sample was made of peripheral blood. Receptor source: a woman in her 40s with acute or convalescent COVID-19.

This chain links TRBV29-1 with TRBJ1-3, with a weak D call TRBD1 (6 bases). CDR3 size: 14 residues. Germline CDR1 is SQVTM and CDR2 is ANQGSEA. V was cut by 6 bases and J by 2 bases, with 14 bases left in between. DNA for the CDR3: TGCAGCGTCCAAAGGGGGACCGCTGGAAACACCATATATTTT. This gives the protein CSVQRGTAGNTIYF.

The V gene is TRBV7-3, the J gene TRBJ2-3, with D perhaps matching TRBD1 (5 bases). The CDR3 has 13 residues. V shed 2 bases and J shed 3 bases, with 6 bases lying between them. The V gene's germline CDR1 is SGHTA and CDR2 FQGTGA. CDR3 amino acids: CASSLQGTDTQYF. The CDR3 DNA is TGTGCCAGCAGCTTACAGGGAACAGATACGCAGTATTTT. Based on the CDR3 plus reference TRBV7-3 and TRBJ2-3, the full variable domain is GAGVSQTPSNKVTEKGKYVELRCDPISGHTALYWYRQSLGQGPEFLIYFQGTGAADDSGLPNDRFFAVRPEGSVSTLKIQRTERGDSAVYLCASSLQGTDTQYFGPGTRLTVL.

Note on this clone: The same CDR3 can be traced to other DNA sequences in this sample. This chain joins TRBV12-3 or TRBV12-4 and TRBJ1-2, with 9 bases that match TRBD1. This CDR3 comprises 13 residues. Trimming at V came to 3 bases and at J to 5 bases, leaving 1 base not matched to a gene. Written as DNA, the CDR3 is TGTGCCAGCAGTTTGGGGACAGGGTATGGCTACACCTTC. It translates to CASSLGTGYGYTF.

This chain joins TRBV19 and TRBJ1-1, with TRBD1 identical over 7 bases. V was clipped by 5 bases and J by 0 bases; unmatched bases: 9. Looked up from germline, CDR1 is LNHDA and CDR2 is SQIVND (reference sequence). This CDR3 region has 16 residues. The CDR3 protein is CASSPRGGQMNTEAFF. As DNA, the CDR3 is TGTGCCAGTAGTCCGCGGGGGGGACAGATGAACACTGAAGCTTTCTTT.

V gene TRBV11-2 combines with J gene TRBJ2-3; possibly TRBD2 for D (6 bases). The CDR3 totals 13 residues. Germline V lookup: CDR1 SGHAT, CDR2 FQNNGV. V lost 5 bases and J 2 bases, leaving 8 bases between the germline ends. CDR3 loop: CASSGGITDTQYF. The CDR3 DNA is TGTGCCAGCAGCGGGGGGATCACAGATACGCAGTATTTT.

The CDR3 region is CASTTGGNTEAFF. The CDR3 coding sequence is TGCGCCAGCACTACCGGGGGGAACACTGAAGCTTTCTTT. The chain couples TRBV10-2 to TRBJ1-1; D is perhaps TRBD1 (5 bases). The germline V gene has CDR1 WSHSY and CDR2 SAAADI. The V end was cut by 7 bases, the J end by 1 base, with 10 bases between. The CDR3 consists of 13 residues.

The chain carries TRBV20-1 and TRBJ2-3; TRBD2 is a possible D gene (6 bases). V dropped 3 bases and J dropped 7 bases, with 14 bases sitting between them. Germline CDR1 is DFQATT and CDR2 is SNEGSKA (reference sequence). The CDR3 is 13 residues long. The CDR3 region has the DNA TGCAGTGCTAGTAAAGACGGGAGCTATACGCAGTATTTT. Its translation is CSASKDGSYTQYF.

The sample holds a few counts of this clone. CDR3 protein: CASSLGTGTYANTGELFF. The CDR3 DNA follows: TGTGCCAGCTCCCTCGGGACAGGAACCTACGCGAACACCGGGGAGCTGTTTTTT. The genes are TRBV18 and TRBJ2-2; 8 bases match TRBD1. There are 18 residues in the CDR3. With V trimmed by 6 bases and J by 0 bases, 12 bases remained unmatched. Germline V gene lookup returns CDR1 KGHSH and CDR2 LQKENI.

The V and J genes are TRBV20-1 and TRBJ2-7; 11 bases are shared with TRBD1. CDR3 length equals 16 residues. With V trimmed by 3 bases and J by 7 bases, 14 bases remained unmatched. Germline-derived CDR1 and CDR2 are DFQATT and SNEGSKA (reference sequence). CDR3: CSASQGAGTGGREQYF. DNA of the CDR3: TGCAGTGCTAGTCAGGGTGCGGGGACAGGGGGGCGGGAGCAGTACTTC.

The chain carries TRBV2 and TRBJ2-7, with TRBD1 matching 8 bases. Germline V CDR1 and CDR2: SNHLY, FYNNEI. J was trimmed by 2 bases and V by 4 bases; bases with no gene match: 4. The CDR3 runs to 14 residues. The CDR3 region has the DNA TGTGCCAGCAGTGGGAGGACAGGGACCTACGAGCAGTACTTC. Residues: CASSGRTGTYEQYF.

This clone was detected once. The V and J genes are TRBV7-9 and TRBJ1-1; D gene unclear. This CDR3 comprises 15 residues. V shed 4 bases and J shed 4 bases, with 16 bases lying between them. Germline loops: CDR1 SEHNR, CDR2 FQNEAQ (reference sequence). CDR3 protein: CASSSSPGRSTEAFF. The CDR3 DNA sequence: TGTGCCAGCAGCTCATCCCCTGGGAGGAGCACTGAAGCTTTCTTT.

This clone was picked up a small number of times. V is TRBV27 and J is TRBJ1-4; 11 positions agree with TRBD1. The V segment lost 6 bases and the J segment 7 bases; nucleotides outside the gene matches: 4. The V gene's germline CDR1 is MNHEY and CDR2 SMNVEV (reference sequence). The CDR3 length is 14 residues. CDR3 amino acids: CASSPGTGGEKLFF. In DNA form, the CDR3 reads TGTGCCAGCAGCCCCGGGACAGGGGGTGAAAAACTGTTTTTT.

The chain joins TRBV6-6 to TRBJ2-7, with a weak D call TRBD1 (5 bases). The ends were cut back, 4 bases at V and 1 base at J, with 11 bases in the middle. The CDR3 contains 14 residues. Germline CDR1 MNHNY, CDR2 SVGAGI (reference sequence). The CDR3 spells CASSSSRVSYEQYF. CDR3 coding DNA: TGTGCCAGCAGTTCCTCCAGGGTATCCTACGAGCAGTACTTC.

The J gene is TRBJ1-4, the V gene TRBV27; TRBD1 matches 11 bases. The CDR3 has 15 amino acids. The V gene end was trimmed by 4 bases and the J gene end by 4 bases; junction bases not matched to a gene: 2. Germline loops: CDR1 MNHEY, CDR2 SMNVEV (reference sequence). CDR3 loop: CASSYGTGGNEKLFF. The DNA for the CDR3 is TGTGCCAGCAGTTATGGGACAGGGGGTAATGAAAAACTGTTTTTT.

The chain combines TRBV24-1 with TRBJ2-1, with TRBD2 as a possible D gene (6 bases). Germline-derived CDR1 and CDR2 are KGHDR and SFDVKD. The CDR3 is 17 amino acids. V was shortened by 4 bases and J by 5 bases, with 20 bases between the two germline ends. CDR3 amino acids: CATSDHFGSGPNNEQFF. The CDR3 bases are TGTGCCACCAGTGACCACTTTGGTAGCGGCCCCAACAATGAGCAGTTCTTC.

The gene calls are TRBV28 and TRBJ2-7, with no clear D. The CDR3 covers 13 residues. With 5 bases removed from V and 6 bases from J, the gap between germline ends came to 14 bases. CDR1 and CDR2 from the germline V gene are MDHEN and SYDVKM. CDR3 sequence: CASSPPRLAEQYF. The CDR3 DNA reads as TGTGCCAGCAGTCCCCCGCGGCTGGCCGAGCAGTACTTC.

The chain combines TRBV6-2 or TRBV6-3 with TRBJ2-2; 8 bases are shared with TRBD2. Trimming removed 2 bases from V and 8 bases from J; junction bases left unmatched: 7. Looked up from germline, CDR1 is MNHEY and CDR2 is SVGEGT. This CDR3 has 15 amino acids. The DNA of the CDR3 is TGTGCCAGCAGTTACGCCGGGAGGGCAGCTGGGGAGCTGTTTTTT. Translating gives CASSYAGRAAGELFF.

The chain links TRBV2 to TRBJ1-6; 7 bases are a match to TRBD1. The V gene's germline CDR1 is SNHLY and CDR2 FYNNEI. V was clipped by 4 bases and J by 9 bases; unmatched bases: 6. The CDR3 has 14 amino acids. CDR3 loop: CASSVGDSISPLHF. Written as DNA, the CDR3 is TGTGCCAGCAGTGTTGGGGACAGTATTTCACCCCTCCACTTT.

CDR3 sequence reads: CASSLLLGIDTQYF. CDR3 DNA: TGTGCCAGCAGCTTGTTACTAGGGATAGATACGCAGTATTTT. The chain is built from TRBV5-6 and TRBJ2-3; a weak D match, TRBD2 (5 bases). The CDR3 consists of 14 residues. The V end was cut by 1 base, the J end by 5 bases, with 11 bases between. Germline values: CDR1 SGHDT, CDR2 YYEEEE. The entire variable domain, with the rest obtained from reference TRBV5-6 and TRBJ2-3, is as follows: DAGVTQSPTHLIKTRGQQVTLRCSPKSGHDTVSWYQQALGQGPQFIFQYYEEEERQRGNFPDRFSGHQFPNYSSELNVNALLLGDSALYLCASSLLLGIDTQYFGPGTRLTVL.

The chain has TRBV6-5 and TRBJ2-7; 9 bases are a match to TRBD1. With 7 bases clipped from V and 2 bases from J, the junction kept 3 bases outside the gene matches. CDR3 size: 13 residues. Germline assignment: CDR1 MNHEY and CDR2 SVGAGI. The CDR3 protein is CASNRQGAYEQYF. As DNA, the CDR3 is TGTGCCAGCAACCGACAGGGGGCCTACGAGCAGTACTTC.

This chain links TRBV6-4 with TRBJ1-3; no reliable D call. CDR1 is MRHNA, CDR2 SNTAGT, per germline. The CDR3 spans 15 residues. Trimming took 0 bases from V and 0 from J, leaving 6 bases between them. The CDR3 loop reads CASSDSGSSGNTIYF. The DNA for the CDR3 is TGTGCCAGCAGTGACTCGGGCAGCTCTGGAAACACCATATATTTT.

The chain is built from TRBV6-1 and TRBJ1-2; 7 bases fit TRBD1. The CDR3 sequence is 16 residues long. V shed 3 bases and J 8 bases; nucleotides not matched to a gene: 15. CDR1 MNHNS and CDR2 SASEGT come from the germline V gene. The CDR3 coding sequence is TGTGCCAGCAGTGACCGGACAGGCCTCTTTTCGGCGGGCTACACCTTC. This translates into CASSDRTGLFSAGYTF.

A word on this clone: Compared with germline, one end of the junction differs, possibly owing to a read error. This chain connects TRBV28 to TRBJ2-1; 16 bases fit TRBD2. Germline V lookup: CDR1 MDHEN, CDR2 SYDVKM. There are 15 residues in the CDR3. The CDR3 DNA is TGTGCCAGCAGTTTGGGGACTAGCGGGAGGGCTCAAATGATCTTC. Its translation: CASSLGTSGRAQMIF. The variable domain in full, with the rest retrieved from reference TRBV28 and TRBJ2-1, is DVKVTQSSRYLVKRTGEKVFLECVQDMDHENMFWYRQDPGLGLRLIYFSYDVKMKEKGDIPEGYSVSREKKERFSLILESASTNQTSMYLCASSLGTSGRAQMIFGPGTRLTVL.

The chain combines TRBV6-5 with TRBJ1-1, with D possibly being TRBD1 (6 bases). Germline CDR1 MNHEY, CDR2 SVGAGI. Between the trimmed V and J ends, which lost 6 bases and 4 bases, there was a span of 18 bases. CDR3 size: 15 residues. The CDR3 is CASRFDTGPGTEAFF. CDR3 nucleotide sequence: TGTGCCAGCAGATTTGATACAGGGCCCGGCACTGAAGCTTTCTTT.

The J gene is TRBJ2-3, the V gene TRBV6-5; 8 bases are shared with TRBD2. Germline V lookup: CDR1 MNHEY, CDR2 SVGAGI. V lost 8 bases and J lost 6; bases outside the gene matches: 10. The CDR3 is 14 residues long. In DNA form, the CDR3 reads TGTGCCAGCCTTAGCGGGGTTTTAGAGGATACGCAGTATTTT. It yields the protein CASLSGVLEDTQYF.

J is TRBJ2-1 and V is TRBV6-6, with TRBD2 identical over 16 bases. The CDR3 runs 20 residues. The junction had 17 bases not matched to a gene; V was cut back by 6 bases and J by 6 bases. Germline CDR1 MNHNY, CDR2 SVGAGI (reference sequence). The CDR3 bases are TGTGCCAGCAGCCGACCGGGACTAGCGGGGGGGCCTTCTGAGGGCAATGAGCAGTTCTTC. Translated: CASSRPGLAGGPSEGNEQFF.

This clone occurred a few times. The chain combines TRBV6-1 with TRBJ1-5; no clear D gene. The germline CDR1 and CDR2 sequences are MNHNS and SASEGT. The ends were cut back, 1 base at V and 5 bases at J, with 9 bases in the middle. This CDR3 spans 14 amino acids. CDR3 in DNA: TGTGCCAGCAGTGAAGGATCGGGTTATCAGCCCCAGCATTTT. This translates into CASSEGSGYQPQHF.